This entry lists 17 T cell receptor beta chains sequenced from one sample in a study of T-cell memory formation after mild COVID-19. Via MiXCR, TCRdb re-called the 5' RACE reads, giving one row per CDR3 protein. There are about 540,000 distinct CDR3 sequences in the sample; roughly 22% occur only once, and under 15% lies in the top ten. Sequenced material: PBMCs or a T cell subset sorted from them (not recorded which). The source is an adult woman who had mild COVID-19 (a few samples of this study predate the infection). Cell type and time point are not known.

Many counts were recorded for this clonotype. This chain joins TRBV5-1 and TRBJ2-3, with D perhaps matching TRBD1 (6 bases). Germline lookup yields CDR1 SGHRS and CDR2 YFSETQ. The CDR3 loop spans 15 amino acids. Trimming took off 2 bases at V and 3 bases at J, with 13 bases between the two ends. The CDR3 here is CASSLNTGNTDTQYF. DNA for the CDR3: TGCGCCAGCAGCTTAAACACAGGGAATACAGATACGCAGTATTTT.

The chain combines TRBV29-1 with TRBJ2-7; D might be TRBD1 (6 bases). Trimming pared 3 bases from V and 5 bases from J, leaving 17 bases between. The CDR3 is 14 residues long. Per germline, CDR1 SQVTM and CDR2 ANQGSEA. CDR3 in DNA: TGCAGCGTTGAGGAAAGGGGCAGGGGCAACGAGCAGTACTTC. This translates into CSVEERGRGNEQYF.

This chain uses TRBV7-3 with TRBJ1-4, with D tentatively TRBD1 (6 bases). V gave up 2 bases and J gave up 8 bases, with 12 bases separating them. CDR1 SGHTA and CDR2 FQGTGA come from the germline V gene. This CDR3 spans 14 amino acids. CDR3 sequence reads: CASSLVQGYEKLFF. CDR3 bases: TGTGCCAGCAGCTTAGTTCAGGGGTACGAAAAACTGTTTTTT. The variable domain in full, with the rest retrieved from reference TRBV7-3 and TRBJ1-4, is GAGVSQTPSNKVTEKGKYVELRCDPISGHTALYWYRQSLGQGPEFLIYFQGTGAADDSGLPNDRFFAVRPEGSVSTLKIQRTERGDSAVYLCASSLVQGYEKLFFGSGTQLSVL.

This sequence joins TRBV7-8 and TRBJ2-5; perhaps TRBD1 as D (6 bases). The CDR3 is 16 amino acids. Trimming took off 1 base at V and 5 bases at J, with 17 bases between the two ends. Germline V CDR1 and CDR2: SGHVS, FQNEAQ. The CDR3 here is CASSLGRNRAVETQYF. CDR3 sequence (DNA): TGTGCCAGCAGCTTAGGGAGAAACAGGGCGGTGGAGACCCAGTACTTC.

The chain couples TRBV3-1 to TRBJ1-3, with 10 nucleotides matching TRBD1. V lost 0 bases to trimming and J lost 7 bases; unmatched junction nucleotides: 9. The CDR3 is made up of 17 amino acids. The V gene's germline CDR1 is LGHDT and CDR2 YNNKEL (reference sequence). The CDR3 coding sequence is TGTGCCAGCAGCCAAGACGTTTACGGACAGGGGGTGAACACCATATATTTT. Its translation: CASSQDVYGQGVNTIYF. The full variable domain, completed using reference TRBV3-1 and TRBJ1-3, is DTAVSQTPKYLVTQMGNDKSIKCEQNLGHDTMYWYKQDSKKFLKIMFSYNNKELIINETVPNRFSPKSPDKAHLNLHINSLELGDSAVYFCASSQDVYGQGVNTIYFGEGSWLTVV.

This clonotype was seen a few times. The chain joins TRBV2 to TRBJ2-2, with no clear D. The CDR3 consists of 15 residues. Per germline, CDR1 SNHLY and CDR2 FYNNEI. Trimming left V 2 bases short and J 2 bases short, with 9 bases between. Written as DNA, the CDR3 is TGTGCCAGCAGTGAAAGGTCCATAAACACCGGGGAGCTGTTTTTT. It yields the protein CASSERSINTGELFF.

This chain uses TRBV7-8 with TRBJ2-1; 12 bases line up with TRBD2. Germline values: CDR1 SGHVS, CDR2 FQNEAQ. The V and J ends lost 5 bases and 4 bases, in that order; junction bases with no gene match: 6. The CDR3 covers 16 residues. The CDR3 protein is CASSNQLAGGYNEQFF. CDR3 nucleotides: TGTGCCAGCAGCAACCAACTAGCGGGAGGTTACAATGAGCAGTTCTTC.

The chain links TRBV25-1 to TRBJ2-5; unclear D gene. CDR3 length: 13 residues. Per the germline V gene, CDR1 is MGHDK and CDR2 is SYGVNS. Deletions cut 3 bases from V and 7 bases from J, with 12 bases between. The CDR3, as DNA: TGTGCCAGCAGTGATCCCCCCCCGCGGACCCAGTACTTC. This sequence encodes CASSDPPPRTQYF.

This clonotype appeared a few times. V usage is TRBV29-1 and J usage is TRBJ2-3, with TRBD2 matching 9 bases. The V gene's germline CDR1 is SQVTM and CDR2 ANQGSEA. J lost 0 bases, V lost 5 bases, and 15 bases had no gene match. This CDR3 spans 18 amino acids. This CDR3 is CSVWFVTSGLTSTDTQYF. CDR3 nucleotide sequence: TGCAGCGTTTGGTTTGTGACTAGCGGTCTGACGAGCACAGATACGCAGTATTTT.

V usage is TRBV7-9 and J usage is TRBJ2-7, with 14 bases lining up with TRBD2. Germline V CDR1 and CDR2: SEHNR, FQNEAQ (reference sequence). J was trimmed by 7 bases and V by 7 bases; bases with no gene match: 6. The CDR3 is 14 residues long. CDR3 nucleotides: TGTGCCAGCATCGGGACTAGCGGGAGTTGGGAGCAGTACTTC. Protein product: CASIGTSGSWEQYF.

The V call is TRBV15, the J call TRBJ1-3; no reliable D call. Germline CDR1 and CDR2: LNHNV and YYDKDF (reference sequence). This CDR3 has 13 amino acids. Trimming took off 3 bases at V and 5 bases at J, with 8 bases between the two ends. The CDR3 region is CATSRDSRNTIYF. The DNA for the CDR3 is TGTGCCACCAGCAGGGATTCTAGAAACACCATATATTTT.

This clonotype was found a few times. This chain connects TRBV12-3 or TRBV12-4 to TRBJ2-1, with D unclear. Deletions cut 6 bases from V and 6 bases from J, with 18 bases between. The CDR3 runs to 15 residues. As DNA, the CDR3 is TGTGCCAGCAGACCCGCTGCCCGGGTAGGCAATGAGCAGTTCTTC. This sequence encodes CASRPAARVGNEQFF.

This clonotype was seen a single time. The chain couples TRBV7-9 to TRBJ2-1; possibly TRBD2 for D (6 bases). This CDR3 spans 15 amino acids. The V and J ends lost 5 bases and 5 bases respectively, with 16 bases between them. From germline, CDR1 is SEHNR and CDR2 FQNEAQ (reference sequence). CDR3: CASSRDSAGNNEQFF. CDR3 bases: TGTGCCAGCAGCCGAGATAGCGCGGGAAACAATGAGCAGTTCTTC.

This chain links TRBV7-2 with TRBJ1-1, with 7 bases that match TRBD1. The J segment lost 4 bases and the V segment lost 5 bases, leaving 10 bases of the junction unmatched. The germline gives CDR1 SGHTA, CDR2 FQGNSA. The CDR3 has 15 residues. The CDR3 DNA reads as TGTGCCAGCAGCCCCTCGGGCCAGGGGGTCACTGAAGCTTTCTTT. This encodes CASSPSGQGVTEAFF.

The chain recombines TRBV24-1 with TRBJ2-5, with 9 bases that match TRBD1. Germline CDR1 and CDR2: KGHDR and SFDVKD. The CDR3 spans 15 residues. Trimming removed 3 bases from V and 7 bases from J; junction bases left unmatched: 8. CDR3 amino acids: CATSDPGTGRGTQYF. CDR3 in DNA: TGTGCCACCAGTGATCCCGGGACAGGGAGAGGGACCCAGTACTTC.

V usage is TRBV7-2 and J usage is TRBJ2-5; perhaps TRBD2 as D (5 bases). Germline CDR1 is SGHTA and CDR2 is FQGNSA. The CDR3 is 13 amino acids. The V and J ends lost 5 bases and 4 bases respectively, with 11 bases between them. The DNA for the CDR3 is TGTGCCAGCAGCGAGGGTACCCCAGAGACCCAGTACTTC. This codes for CASSEGTPETQYF.

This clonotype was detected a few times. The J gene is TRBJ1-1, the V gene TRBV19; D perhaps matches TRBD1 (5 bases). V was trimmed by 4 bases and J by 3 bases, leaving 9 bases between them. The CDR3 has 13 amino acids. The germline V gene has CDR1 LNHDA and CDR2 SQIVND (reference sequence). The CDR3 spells CASSTGTHTEAFF. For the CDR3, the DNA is TGTGCCAGTAGTACTGGGACCCACACTGAAGCTTTCTTT.